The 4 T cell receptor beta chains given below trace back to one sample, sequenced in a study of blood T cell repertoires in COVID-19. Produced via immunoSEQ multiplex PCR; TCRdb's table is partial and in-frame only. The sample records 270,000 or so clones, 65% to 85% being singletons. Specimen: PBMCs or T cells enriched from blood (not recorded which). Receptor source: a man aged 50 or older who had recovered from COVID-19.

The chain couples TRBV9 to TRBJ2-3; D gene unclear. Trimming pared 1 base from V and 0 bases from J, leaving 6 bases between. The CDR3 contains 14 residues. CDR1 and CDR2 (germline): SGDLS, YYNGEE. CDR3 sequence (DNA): TGTGCCAGCAGCGTAACAGCAAGCACAGATACGCAGTATTTT. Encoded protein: CASSVTASTDTQYF.

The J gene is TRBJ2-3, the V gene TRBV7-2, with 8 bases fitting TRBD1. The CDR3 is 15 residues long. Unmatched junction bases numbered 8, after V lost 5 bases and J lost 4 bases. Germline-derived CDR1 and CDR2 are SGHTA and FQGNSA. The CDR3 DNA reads TGTGCCAGCAGCCGGACAGGGCCATTGGCAGATACGCAGTATTTT. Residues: CASSRTGPLADTQYF. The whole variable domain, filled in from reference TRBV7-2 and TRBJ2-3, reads GAGVSQSPSNKVTEKGKDVELRCDPISGHTALYWYRQSLGQGLEFLIYFQGNSAPDKSGLPSDRFSAERTGGSVSTLTIQRTQQEDSAVYLCASSRTGPLADTQYFGPGTRLTVL.

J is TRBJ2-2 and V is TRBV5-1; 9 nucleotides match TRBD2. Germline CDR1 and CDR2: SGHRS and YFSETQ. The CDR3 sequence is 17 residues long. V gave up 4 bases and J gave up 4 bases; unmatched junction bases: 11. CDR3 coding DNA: TGCGCCAGCAGCCCCTCCGCGGCGCGGGGGGGCACCGGGGAGCTGTTTTTT. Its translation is CASSPSAARGGTGELFF.

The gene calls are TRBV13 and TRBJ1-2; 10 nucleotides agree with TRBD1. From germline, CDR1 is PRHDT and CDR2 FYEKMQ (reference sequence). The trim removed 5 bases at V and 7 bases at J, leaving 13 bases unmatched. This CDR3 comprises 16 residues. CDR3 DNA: TGTGCCAGCAGCCCCGGGACAGGGGACCTGAACGCTGGCTACACCTTC. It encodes CASSPGTGDLNAGYTF.